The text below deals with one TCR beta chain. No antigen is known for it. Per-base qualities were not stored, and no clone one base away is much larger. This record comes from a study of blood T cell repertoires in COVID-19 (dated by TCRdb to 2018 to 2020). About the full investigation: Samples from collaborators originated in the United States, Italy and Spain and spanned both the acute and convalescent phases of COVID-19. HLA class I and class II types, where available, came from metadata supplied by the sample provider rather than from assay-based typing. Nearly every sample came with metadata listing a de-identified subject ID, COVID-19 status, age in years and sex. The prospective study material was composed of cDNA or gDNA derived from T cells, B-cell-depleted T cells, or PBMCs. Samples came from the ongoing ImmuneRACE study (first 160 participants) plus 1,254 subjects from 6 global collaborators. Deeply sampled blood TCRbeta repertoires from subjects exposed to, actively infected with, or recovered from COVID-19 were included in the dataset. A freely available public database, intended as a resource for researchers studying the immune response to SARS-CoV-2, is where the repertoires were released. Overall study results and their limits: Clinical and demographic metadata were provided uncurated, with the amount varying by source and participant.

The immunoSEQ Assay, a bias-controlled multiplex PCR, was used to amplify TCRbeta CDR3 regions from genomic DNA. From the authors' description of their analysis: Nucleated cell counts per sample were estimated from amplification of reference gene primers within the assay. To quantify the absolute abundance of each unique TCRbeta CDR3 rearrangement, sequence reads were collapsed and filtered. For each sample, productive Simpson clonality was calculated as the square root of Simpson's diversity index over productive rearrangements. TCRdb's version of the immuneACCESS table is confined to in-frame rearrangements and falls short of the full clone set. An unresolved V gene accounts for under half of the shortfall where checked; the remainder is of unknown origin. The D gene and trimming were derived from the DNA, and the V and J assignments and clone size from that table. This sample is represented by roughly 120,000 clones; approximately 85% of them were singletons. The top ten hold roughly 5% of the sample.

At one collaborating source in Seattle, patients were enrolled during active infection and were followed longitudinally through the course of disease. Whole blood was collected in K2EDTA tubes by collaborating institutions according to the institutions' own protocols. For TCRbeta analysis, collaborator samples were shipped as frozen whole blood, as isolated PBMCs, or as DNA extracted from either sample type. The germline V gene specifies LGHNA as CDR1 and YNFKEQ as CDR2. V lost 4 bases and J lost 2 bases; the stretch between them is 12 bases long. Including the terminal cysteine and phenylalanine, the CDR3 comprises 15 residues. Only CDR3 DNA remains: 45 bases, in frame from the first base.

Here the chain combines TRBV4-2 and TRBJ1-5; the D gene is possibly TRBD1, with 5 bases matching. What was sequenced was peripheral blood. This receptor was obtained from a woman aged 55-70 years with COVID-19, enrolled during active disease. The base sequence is TGTGCCAGCAGCCGCGGGGCGGAGGGCAATCAGCCCCAGCATTTT. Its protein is CASSRGAEGNQPQHF.